The 17 T cell receptor beta chains below all came from one sample that was sequenced in a study of human T cells and chemical hapten exposure. From the RACE reads, TCRdb called clonotypes with MiXCR, one entry per CDR3 protein. The data show about 120,000 distinct CDR3 sequences, about 12% seen once. Stated time point: patch test 1, 2 weeks after DPC sensitization. Sample treatment: therapeutic diphenylcyclopropenone sensitization with weekly scalp DPC. Sequencing used whole blood, obtained in connection with sensitization to the hapten diphenylcyclopropenone (DPC). Receptors were obtained from a woman aged 50 to 60 with alopecia areata. Some clones in this sample may be carry-over from other donors' samples.

V gene TRBV2 combines with J gene TRBJ1-6, with 10 bases fitting TRBD1. Germline assignment: CDR1 SNHLY and CDR2 FYNNEI. The CDR3 length is 13 residues. J was trimmed by 10 bases and V by 6 bases; bases with no gene match: 3. CDR3 region: CASRETGGSPLHF. In nucleotides, the CDR3 is TGTGCCAGCAGAGAGACAGGGGGCTCACCCCTCCACTTT.

This clonotype was seen more than once but under ten times. The chain employs TRBV7-6 and TRBJ1-5; D may be TRBD1 (5 bases). Germline-derived CDR1 and CDR2 are SGHVS and FNYEAQ. The V end was cut by 5 bases, the J end by 5 bases, with 16 bases between. The CDR3 is 15 residues long. The CDR3 protein is CASSRQFQRDQPQHF. CDR3 bases: TGTGCCAGCAGCCGACAGTTCCAGCGGGATCAGCCCCAGCATTTT.

This clonotype occurred a few times. The chain combines TRBV27 with TRBJ1-6; D perhaps matches TRBD1 (5 bases). Trimming removed 3 bases at V and 8 bases at J, with 8 bases between. This CDR3 contains 13 residues. CDR1 and CDR2 (germline): MNHEY, SMNVEV (reference sequence). The CDR3 region has the DNA TGTGCCAGCAGTTTGAGAGGGGATTCACCCCTCCACTTT. It specifies CASSLRGDSPLHF.

This clonotype has at least ten counts. This chain connects TRBV5-4 to TRBJ2-3; the D gene is possibly TRBD2 (5 bases). CDR3 length equals 15 residues. The V end was cut by 4 bases, the J end by 4 bases, with 16 bases between. Germline V gene lookup returns CDR1 SGHNT and CDR2 YYREEE (reference sequence). CDR3: CASSLARTGSDTQYF. The CDR3 DNA follows: TGTGCCAGCAGCCTGGCCCGGACTGGCTCAGATACGCAGTATTTT. Combining the CDR3 with reference TRBV5-4 and TRBJ2-3 gives the whole variable domain ETGVTQSPTHLIKTRGQQVTLRCSSQSGHNTVSWYQQALGQGPQFIFQYYREEENGRGNFPPRFSGLQFPNYSSELNVNALELDDSALYLCASSLARTGSDTQYFGPGTRLTVL.

This rearrangement joins TRBV7-9 to TRBJ1-1; D call uncertain. Germline-derived CDR1 and CDR2 are SEHNR and FQNEAQ (reference sequence). CDR3 length: 12 amino acids. V was pared by 6 bases and J by 2 bases, with 7 bases between. The CDR3 sequence is CASSGYNTEAFF. The CDR3 region has the DNA TGTGCCAGCAGTGGATACAACACTGAAGCTTTCTTT.

In its sample, this clonotype was seen many times. The genes are TRBV28 and TRBJ1-2, with TRBD1 identical over 9 bases. This CDR3 spans 12 amino acids. Unmatched junction bases numbered 5, after V lost 10 bases and J lost 5 bases. The germline V gene has CDR1 MDHEN and CDR2 SYDVKM. The CDR3 loop reads CAITGGGYGYTF. The CDR3 nucleotides are TGTGCCATCACAGGGGGCGGGTATGGCTACACCTTC.

This clonotype was recorded a few times. The chain links TRBV18 to TRBJ1-4, with D possibly TRBD1 on 6 matching bases. Germline values: CDR1 KGHSH, CDR2 LQKENI. V was trimmed by 5 bases and J by 5 bases, leaving 12 bases between them. This CDR3 contains 14 residues. This CDR3 is CASSSTGRNEKLFF. The CDR3 region has the DNA TGTGCCAGCTCATCAACAGGGAGGAATGAAAAACTGTTTTTT.

The CDR3 here is CASDTGGRTYEQYF. In DNA, the CDR3 is TGTGCCAGCGACACGGGGGGCCGGACCTACGAGCAGTACTTC. The rearrangement uses TRBV28 and TRBJ2-7; TRBD2 might be the D (7 bases). V was trimmed by 8 bases and J by 2 bases, leaving 16 bases between them. The CDR3 contains 14 residues. Germline values: CDR1 MDHEN, CDR2 SYDVKM.

The CDR3 loop is CASSLFLETQYF. In DNA, the CDR3 is TGTGCCAGCAGCTTGTTTTTAGAGACCCAGTACTTC. The chain recombines TRBV5-4 with TRBJ2-5; D is unclear. This CDR3 contains 12 residues. Germline assignment: CDR1 SGHNT and CDR2 YYREEE (reference sequence). Trimming removed 1 base from V and 4 bases from J, with 5 bases in between.

This clonotype has at least ten counts. This CDR3 is CASTFDPGGSYEQYF. The DNA of the CDR3 is TGTGCCAGCACCTTCGACCCAGGGGGCTCCTACGAGCAGTACTTC. This chain joins TRBV2 and TRBJ2-7, with TRBD1 identical over 7 bases. The V and J ends lost 7 bases and 0 bases, in that order; junction bases with no gene match: 9. CDR1 is SNHLY, CDR2 FYNNEI, per germline. This CDR3 has 15 residues.

The rearrangement uses TRBV6-1 and TRBJ1-1; D is uncertain. CDR3 length equals 11 residues. CDR1 MNHNS and CDR2 SASEGT come from the germline V gene. V was trimmed by 2 bases and J by 3 bases, leaving 1 base between them. The CDR3 loop reads CASSEHTEAFF. The DNA for the CDR3 is TGTGCCAGCAGTGAACACACTGAAGCTTTCTTT.

A remark on this clonotype: At one end the junction does not follow the germline gene, possibly because of a read error. V is TRBV3-1 and J is TRBJ1-1; D is ambiguous. The CDR3 is 13 residues long. Per germline, CDR1 LGHDT and CDR2 YNNKEL (reference sequence). CDR3 protein: CAGSQLVGTEAFF. In nucleotides, the CDR3 is TGTGCCGGCAGCCAACTAGTGGGCACTGAAGCTTTCTTT.

This clonotype was observed many times. The chain recombines TRBV7-2 with TRBJ2-7; D ambiguous. The ends were cut back, 3 bases at V and 5 bases at J, with 5 bases in the middle. The CDR3 runs to 11 residues. The germline gives CDR1 SGHTA, CDR2 FQGNSA. The CDR3: CASSFSHEQYF. The DNA of the CDR3 is TGTGCCAGCAGCTTTAGCCACGAGCAGTACTTC.

This clonotype was picked up many times. The V and J genes are TRBV28 and TRBJ1-6, with TRBD1 identical over 8 bases. Germline values: CDR1 MDHEN, CDR2 SYDVKM. V shed 5 bases, J shed 14 bases, and the junction held 11 bases outside the gene matches. The length of the CDR3 is 14 residues. The CDR3 sequence is CASSPGTSDRALHF. The CDR3 DNA follows: TGTGCCAGCAGTCCCGGGACATCGGACAGGGCCCTCCACTTT.

A few counts support this clonotype. The rearrangement joins TRBV6-6 to TRBJ1-1, with D possibly TRBD1 on 5 matching bases. V was pared by 10 bases and J by 4 bases, with 16 bases between. CDR1 is MNHNY and CDR2 is SVGAGI in the germline V gene (reference sequence). This CDR3 contains 13 residues. The CDR3 bases are TGTGCCATCAGGGAGCCGCCGGGCACTGAAGCTTTCTTT. This codes for CAIREPPGTEAFF.

The V and J genes are TRBV20-1 and TRBJ2-1; TRBD2 matches 10 bases. V was pared by 2 bases and J by 9 bases, with 16 bases of the junction left unmatched. CDR3 length: 17 residues. Germline V lookup: CDR1 DFQATT, CDR2 SNEGSKA (reference sequence). This CDR3 is CSARPTYRAGGPSEQFF. DNA of the CDR3: TGCAGTGCTAGACCGACGTACAGAGCGGGAGGGCCGAGTGAGCAGTTCTTC.

At least ten counts were recorded for this clonotype. The genes are TRBV18 and TRBJ1-6; D is unclear. From germline, CDR1 is KGHSH and CDR2 LQKENI. Between the trimmed V and J ends, which lost 8 bases and 7 bases, there was a span of 15 bases. The CDR3 has 14 residues. This chain's CDR3 is CASLADSVNSPLHF. The CDR3 region has the DNA TGTGCCAGCCTCGCCGACTCGGTAAATTCACCCCTCCACTTT.